Below are 17 T cell receptor beta chains sequenced from a single sample in a study of control samples from healthy donors and cancer patients. The protocol was immunoSEQ multiplex PCR, while the TCRdb copy is restricted to in-frame clones and leaves out a portion. The sample lists about 22,000 clones, about 80% seen once, with 27% in the top ten. The material sequenced was PBMCs. These receptors all stem from a man in his 60s with head and neck cancer.

In its sample, this clone was seen a few times. V usage is TRBV6-5 and J usage is TRBJ2-7, with D possibly TRBD2 on 6 matching bases. Germline V lookup: CDR1 MNHEY, CDR2 SVGAGI. The CDR3 consists of 14 residues. The germline V and J ends were trimmed by 2 bases and 2 bases, with 10 bases remaining between them. The chain's CDR3 is CASSYRGEAYEQYF. In nucleotides, the CDR3 is TGTGCCAGCAGTTACCGAGGGGAGGCCTACGAGCAGTACTTC.

The chain carries TRBV11-3 and TRBJ1-1; D gene unclear. Germline V CDR1 and CDR2: SGHNT, YENEEA. This CDR3 region has 14 residues. V was pared by 1 base and J by 6 bases, with 12 bases between. CDR3 coding DNA: TGTGCCAGCAGCTTAGCAGGAAGGTTTCCTGAAGCTTTCTTT. Amino acid sequence: CASSLAGRFPEAFF. Full variable domain (outside the CDR3, taken from reference TRBV11-3 and TRBJ1-1): EAGVVQSPRYKIIEKKQPVAFWCNPISGHNTLYWYLQNLGQGPELLIRYENEEAVDDSQLPKDRFSAERLKGVDSTLKIQPAELGDSAVYLCASSLAGRFPEAFFGQGTRLTVV.

This chain links TRBV3-1 (or the pseudogene TRBV3-2) with TRBJ1-6; maybe TRBD1 (6 bases). The CDR3 has 14 amino acids. The germline V gene encodes CDR1 LGHDT and CDR2 YNNKEL (reference sequence). V dropped 4 bases and J dropped 6 bases, with 10 bases sitting between them. The CDR3 here is CASSPTGANSPLHF. The CDR3 DNA sequence: TGTGCCAGCAGCCCGACAGGTGCTAATTCACCCCTCCACTTT.

This clone was counted only a few times. The V gene is TRBV19, the J gene TRBJ1-2; D call uncertain. Trimming cost V 5 bases and J 7 bases, with 17 bases left between them. The CDR3 length is 14 residues. Per the germline V gene, CDR1 is LNHDA and CDR2 is SQIVND (reference sequence). The CDR3 DNA reads as TGTGCCAGTAGTCCCCGGATGCCGGCCCGTGGCTACACCTTC. Amino acid sequence: CASSPRMPARGYTF. The variable domain in full, completed from reference TRBV19 and TRBJ1-2, reads DGGITQSPKYLFRKEGQNVTLSCEQNLNHDAMYWYRQDPGQGLRLIYYSQIVNDFQKGDIAEGYSVSREKKESFPLTVTSAQKNPTAFYLCASSPRMPARGYTFGSGTRLTVV.

For this clone: Within the sample, other DNA sequences also encode this same CDR3. The J gene is TRBJ1-2, the V gene TRBV3-1 (or the pseudogene TRBV3-2); D is unclear. This CDR3 has 11 residues. The V gene's germline CDR1 is LGHDT and CDR2 YNNKEL (reference sequence). The V end lost 4 bases, the J end lost 5 bases, and 5 bases lay between the germline ends. The CDR3 coding sequence is TGTGCCAGCAGCCCTGGTTATGGCTACACCTTC. Its translation: CASSPGYGYTF.

The chain is built from TRBV14 and TRBJ1-1; no reliable D call. The CDR3 totals 15 residues. V was shortened by 5 bases and J by 1 base, with 14 bases between the two germline ends. Germline CDR1 reads SGHDN; CDR2 reads FVKESK. The DNA for the CDR3 is TGTGCCAGCAGCACAATACGGAGCCAGAACACTGAAGCTTTCTTT. Translated: CASSTIRSQNTEAFF.

J is TRBJ1-2 and V is TRBV21-1; the table's D call TRBD1 went unverified against the DNA. TRBV21-1 is annotated as a pseudogene. CDR3 size: 18 residues. The CDR3 protein is CASSTRDRGRSRDYGYTF. CDR3 nucleotide sequence: TGTGCCAGCAGCACTAGGGACAGGGGGCGCAGCAGGGACTATGGCTACACCTTC.

This chain connects TRBV19 to TRBJ1-5, with 7 bases fitting TRBD1. Trimming cost V 0 bases and J 6 bases; bases outside gene matches: 5. CDR3 length equals 15 residues. Germline V lookup: CDR1 LNHDA, CDR2 SQIVND (reference sequence). CDR3 DNA sequence: TGTGCCAGTAGTATAGATCGACAGGGAGCTCAGCCCCAGCATTTT. Protein product: CASSIDRQGAQPQHF.

The chain links TRBV4-1 to TRBJ2-7; TRBD2 agrees at 11 bases. V shed 0 bases and J 4 bases; nucleotides not matched to a gene: 8. The CDR3 has 17 amino acids. Looked up from germline, CDR1 is MGHRA and CDR2 is YSYEKL. The CDR3 DNA reads as TGCGCCAGCAGCCAAGAAGGGGTACTAGCGGGAGAGTACGAGCAGTACTTC. It codes for CASSQEGVLAGEYEQYF.

The genes are TRBV27 and TRBJ1-4, with 8 bases aligning to TRBD1. The CDR3 totals 15 residues. The germline V gene encodes CDR1 MNHEY and CDR2 SMNVEV (reference sequence). With 6 bases clipped from V and 7 bases from J, the junction kept 10 bases outside the gene matches. The CDR3 sequence is CASSQSGQEGEKLFF. The CDR3 DNA is TGTGCCAGCAGCCAATCGGGACAGGAAGGTGAAAAACTGTTTTTT.

This rearrangement joins TRBV12-3 or TRBV12-4 to TRBJ1-1, with unresolved D. Trimming shortened V by 2 bases and J by 4 bases, and 8 bases separated the two germline ends. The CDR3 has 13 amino acids. The CDR3 loop is CASSLPGRTEAFF. CDR3 coding DNA: TGTGCCAGCAGTTTACCAGGCCGCACTGAAGCTTTCTTT.

This chain joins TRBV25-1 and TRBJ1-6, with D hard to call. Per germline, CDR1 MGHDK and CDR2 SYGVNS. This CDR3 comprises 16 residues. V lost 3 bases and J lost 0, with 9 bases in between. The CDR3 here is CASSDEGSSYNSPLHF. CDR3 nucleotide sequence: TGTGCCAGCAGTGACGAGGGAAGCTCCTATAATTCACCCCTCCACTTT.

J is TRBJ1-6 and V is TRBV28; D perhaps matches TRBD1 (6 bases). The CDR3 has 17 amino acids. Germline V gene data show CDR1 as MDHEN and CDR2 as SYDVKM. V was cut by 5 bases and J by 7 bases, with 21 bases left in between. The CDR3 sequence is CASSPRTVTGSNSPLHF. In DNA, the CDR3 is TGTGCCAGCAGTCCCCGGACCGTAACAGGGTCCAATTCACCCCTCCACTTT.

The chain links TRBV6-2 or TRBV6-3 to TRBJ1-5, with 7 bases matching TRBD1. V trimming: 4 bases; J trimming: 0 bases; junction bases outside the gene matches: 9. The CDR3 runs 17 residues. Looked up from germline, CDR1 is MNHEY and CDR2 is SVGEGT. The CDR3 sequence is CASSWDREPYSNQPQHF. As DNA, the CDR3 is TGTGCCAGCAGTTGGGACAGAGAACCTTATAGCAATCAGCCCCAGCATTTT.

The chain couples TRBV19 to TRBJ2-3; D may be TRBD1 (5 bases). The germline V gene has CDR1 LNHDA and CDR2 SQIVND (reference sequence). The V end lost 6 bases, the J end lost 4 bases, and 17 bases lay between the germline ends. The CDR3 totals 15 residues. The CDR3 DNA is TGTGCCAGTAGCACGGACAACGTAGGGCCAGATACGCAGTATTTT. It encodes CASSTDNVGPDTQYF.

V is TRBV24-1 and J is TRBJ2-5; TRBD2 matches 9 bases. Germline CDR1 reads KGHDR; CDR2 reads SFDVKD. This CDR3 has 14 residues. V shed 5 bases and J 5 bases; nucleotides not matched to a gene: 5. The CDR3 DNA follows: TGTGCCACCAGTGGTAGCGGGAGAGGGGAGACCCAGTACTTC. Residues: CATSGSGRGETQYF.

V and J are TRBV20-1 and TRBJ2-7; 8 nucleotides line up with TRBD2. CDR1 DFQATT and CDR2 SNEGSKA come from the germline V gene (reference sequence). The V segment lost 5 bases and the J segment 6 bases; nucleotides outside the gene matches: 3. The CDR3 extends over 11 amino acids. The CDR3 nucleotides read TGCAGTGCTGGACTAGCAAGCGAGCAGTACTTC. This sequence encodes CSAGLASEQYF.